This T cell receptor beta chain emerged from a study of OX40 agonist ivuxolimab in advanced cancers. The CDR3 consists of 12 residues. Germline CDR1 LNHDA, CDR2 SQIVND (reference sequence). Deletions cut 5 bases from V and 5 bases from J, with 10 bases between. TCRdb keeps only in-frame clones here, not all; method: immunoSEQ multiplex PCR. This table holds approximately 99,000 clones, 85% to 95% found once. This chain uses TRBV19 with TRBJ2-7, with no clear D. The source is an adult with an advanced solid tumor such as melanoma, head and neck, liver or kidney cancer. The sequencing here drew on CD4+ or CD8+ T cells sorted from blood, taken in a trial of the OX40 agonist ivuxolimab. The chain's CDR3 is CASSQEPHEQYF. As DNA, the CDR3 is TGTGCCAGTAGTCAGGAACCTCACGAGCAGTACTTC.